This T cell receptor beta chain was captured in a study of human T cells and chemical hapten exposure. General study findings and limits: Patch test score tracked positively with PT1 expanded TCR counts.

This clonotype was found many times. What it binds is not known. Deletions cut 7 bases from V and 6 bases from J, with 22 bases between. Looked up from germline, CDR1 is SNHLY and CDR2 is FYNNEI. The CDR3 runs to 15 residues. Time point in this sample: patch test 1, 2 weeks after DPC sensitization. The treatment here: therapeutic diphenylcyclopropenone sensitization with weekly scalp DPC. Total RNA came from unfractionated whole blood. Separate cDNA molecules received unique molecular identifiers, which the library attached to them. MiXCR, run by TCRdb on the RACE reads, gives a single entry per CDR3 protein. Here the sample spans tens of thousands of distinct CDR3 sequences, approximately 9.4% being singletons.

The gene calls are TRBV2 and TRBJ2-7; the D gene is possibly TRBD1 (5 bases). This receptor was taken from a woman aged 40-49 years with alopecia areata. Some clones in this sample may be carry-over from other donors' samples. Specimen: whole blood, collected in connection with sensitization to the hapten diphenylcyclopropenone (DPC). CDR3 in DNA: TGTGCCAGCATGGGTGGACACACTCTACCCTCCGAGCAGTACTTC. The encoded protein is CASMGGHTLPSEQYF.